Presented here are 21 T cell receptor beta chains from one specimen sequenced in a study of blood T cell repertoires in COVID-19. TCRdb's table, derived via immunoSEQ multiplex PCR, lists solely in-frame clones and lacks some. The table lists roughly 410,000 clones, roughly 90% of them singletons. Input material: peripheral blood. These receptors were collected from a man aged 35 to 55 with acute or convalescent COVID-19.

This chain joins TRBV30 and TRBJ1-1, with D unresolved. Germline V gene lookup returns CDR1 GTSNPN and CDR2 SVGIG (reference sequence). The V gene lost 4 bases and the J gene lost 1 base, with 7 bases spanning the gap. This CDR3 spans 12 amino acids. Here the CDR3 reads CAWTEENTEAFF. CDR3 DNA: TGTGCCTGGACAGAGGAGAACACTGAAGCTTTCTTT.

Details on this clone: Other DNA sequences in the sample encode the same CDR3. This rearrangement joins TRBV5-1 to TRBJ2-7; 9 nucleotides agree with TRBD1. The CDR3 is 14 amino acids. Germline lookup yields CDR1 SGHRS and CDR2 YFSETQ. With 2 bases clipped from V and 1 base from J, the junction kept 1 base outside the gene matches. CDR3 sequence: CASSFGQGSYEQYF. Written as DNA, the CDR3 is TGCGCCAGCAGCTTCGGACAGGGGTCCTACGAGCAGTACTTC.

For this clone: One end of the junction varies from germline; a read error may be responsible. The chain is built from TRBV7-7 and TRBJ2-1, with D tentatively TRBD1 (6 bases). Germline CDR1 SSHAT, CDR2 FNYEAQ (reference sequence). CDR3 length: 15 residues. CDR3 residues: CASSLGLGADNEQFF. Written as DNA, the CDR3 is TGTGCTAGCAGCTTAGGTTTGGGGGCGGACAATGAGCAGTTCTTC. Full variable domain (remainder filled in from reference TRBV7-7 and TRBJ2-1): GAGVSQSPRYKVTKRGQDVTLRCDPISSHATLYWYQQALGQGPEFLTYFNYEAQPDKSGLPSDRFSAERPEGSISTLTIQRTEQRDSAMYRCASSLGLGADNEQFFGPGTRLTVL.

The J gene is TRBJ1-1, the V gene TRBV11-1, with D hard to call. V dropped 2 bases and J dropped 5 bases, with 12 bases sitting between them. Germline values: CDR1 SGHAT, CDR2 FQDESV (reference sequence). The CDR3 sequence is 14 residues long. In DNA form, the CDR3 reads TGTGCCAGCAGCTTAAGAGGAGGGAGAACTGAAGCTTTCTTT. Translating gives CASSLRGGRTEAFF.

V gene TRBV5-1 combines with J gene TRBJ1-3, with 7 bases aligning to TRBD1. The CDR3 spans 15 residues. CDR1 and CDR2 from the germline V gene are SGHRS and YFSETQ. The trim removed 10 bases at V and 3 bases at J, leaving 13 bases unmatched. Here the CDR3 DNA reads TGCGCCTCTATGCCCGACAGGGCTTTTGGAAACACCATATATTTT. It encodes CASMPDRAFGNTIYF.

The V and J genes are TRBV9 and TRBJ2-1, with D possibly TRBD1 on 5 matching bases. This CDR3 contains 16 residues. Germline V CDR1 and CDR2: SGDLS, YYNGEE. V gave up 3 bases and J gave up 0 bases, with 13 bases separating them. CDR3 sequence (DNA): TGTGCCAGCAGCGGGCGACAGCGAAGCTCCTACAATGAGCAGTTCTTC. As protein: CASSGRQRSSYNEQFF.

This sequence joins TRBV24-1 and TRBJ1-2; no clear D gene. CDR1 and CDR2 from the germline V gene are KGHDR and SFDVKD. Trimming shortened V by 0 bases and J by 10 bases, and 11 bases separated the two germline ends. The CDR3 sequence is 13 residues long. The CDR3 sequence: CATSDLLGEIYTF. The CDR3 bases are TGTGCCACCAGTGATTTGCTCGGGGAAATCTACACCTTC.

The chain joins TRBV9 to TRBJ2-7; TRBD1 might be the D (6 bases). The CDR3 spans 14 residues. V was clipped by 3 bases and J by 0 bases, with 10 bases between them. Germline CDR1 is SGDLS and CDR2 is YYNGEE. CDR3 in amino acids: CASSAGQSSYEQYF. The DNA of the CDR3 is TGTGCCAGCAGCGCTGGACAGTCCTCCTACGAGCAGTACTTC.

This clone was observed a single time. The CDR3 coding sequence is TGCAGCGTTGAGGGGCTAGCGGCAGTAGACAGCTCCTACAATGAGCAGTTCTTC. Translation gives CSVEGLAAVDSSYNEQFF. The chain recombines TRBV29-1 with TRBJ2-1; 7 nucleotides match TRBD2. Trimming took 3 bases from V and 0 from J; bases not matched to a gene: 14. The CDR3 covers 18 residues. The germline V gene encodes CDR1 SQVTM and CDR2 ANQGSEA.

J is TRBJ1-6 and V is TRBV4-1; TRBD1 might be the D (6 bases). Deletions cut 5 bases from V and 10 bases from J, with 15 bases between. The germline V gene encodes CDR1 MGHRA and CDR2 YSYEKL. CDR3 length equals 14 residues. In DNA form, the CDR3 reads TGCGCCAGCAGCTCTCGGACAGTCAGGTCACCCCTCCACTTT. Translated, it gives CASSSRTVRSPLHF.

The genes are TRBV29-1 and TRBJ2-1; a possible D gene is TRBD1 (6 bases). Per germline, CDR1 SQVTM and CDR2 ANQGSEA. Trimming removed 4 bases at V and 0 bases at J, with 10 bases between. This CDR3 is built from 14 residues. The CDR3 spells CSVVRTASYNEQFF. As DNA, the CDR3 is TGCAGCGTTGTGAGGACAGCCTCCTACAATGAGCAGTTCTTC.

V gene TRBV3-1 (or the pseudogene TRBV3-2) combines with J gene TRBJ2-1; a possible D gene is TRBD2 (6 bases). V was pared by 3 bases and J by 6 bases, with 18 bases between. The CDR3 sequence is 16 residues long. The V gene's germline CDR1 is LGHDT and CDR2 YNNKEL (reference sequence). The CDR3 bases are TGTGCCAGCAGCCATTCCTCGGGACTTGCCCCCAATGAGCAGTTCTTC. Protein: CASSHSSGLAPNEQFF.

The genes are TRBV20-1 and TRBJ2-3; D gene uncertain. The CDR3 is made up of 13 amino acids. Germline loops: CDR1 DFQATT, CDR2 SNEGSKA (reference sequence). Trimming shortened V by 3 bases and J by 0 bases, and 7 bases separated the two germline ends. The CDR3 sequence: CSASNPSTDTQYF. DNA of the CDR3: TGCAGTGCTAGTAATCCAAGCACAGATACGCAGTATTTT.

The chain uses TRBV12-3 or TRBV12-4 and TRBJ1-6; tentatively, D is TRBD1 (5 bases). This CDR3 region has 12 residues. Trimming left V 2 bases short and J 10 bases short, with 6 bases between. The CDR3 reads CASSLQGSPLHF. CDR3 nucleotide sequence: TGTGCCAGCAGTTTACAGGGCTCACCCCTCCACTTT.

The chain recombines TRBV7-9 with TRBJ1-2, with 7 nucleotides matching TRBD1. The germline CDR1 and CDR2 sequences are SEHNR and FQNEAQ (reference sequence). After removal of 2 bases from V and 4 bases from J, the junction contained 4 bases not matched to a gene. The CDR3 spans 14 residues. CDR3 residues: CASSLFPGGYGYTF. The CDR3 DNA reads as TGTGCCAGCAGCTTATTCCCAGGGGGCTATGGCTACACCTTC.

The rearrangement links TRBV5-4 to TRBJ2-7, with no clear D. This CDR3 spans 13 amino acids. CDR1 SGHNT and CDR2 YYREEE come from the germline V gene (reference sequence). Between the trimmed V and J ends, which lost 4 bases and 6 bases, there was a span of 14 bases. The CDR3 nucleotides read TGTGCCAGCAGCCCCGCGCTAGATGGCGAGCAGTACTTC. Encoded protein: CASSPALDGEQYF.

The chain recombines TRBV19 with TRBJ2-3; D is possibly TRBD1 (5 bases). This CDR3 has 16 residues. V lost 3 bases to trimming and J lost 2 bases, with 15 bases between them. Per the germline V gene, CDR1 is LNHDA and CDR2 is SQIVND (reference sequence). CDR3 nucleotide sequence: TGTGCCAGTAGTATGGTAAGGGGTCGGAACACAGATACGCAGTATTTT. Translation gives CASSMVRGRNTDTQYF. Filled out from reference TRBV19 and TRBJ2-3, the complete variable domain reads DGGITQSPKYLFRKEGQNVTLSCEQNLNHDAMYWYRQDPGQGLRLIYYSQIVNDFQKGDIAEGYSVSREKKESFPLTVTSAQKNPTAFYLCASSMVRGRNTDTQYFGPGTRLTVL.

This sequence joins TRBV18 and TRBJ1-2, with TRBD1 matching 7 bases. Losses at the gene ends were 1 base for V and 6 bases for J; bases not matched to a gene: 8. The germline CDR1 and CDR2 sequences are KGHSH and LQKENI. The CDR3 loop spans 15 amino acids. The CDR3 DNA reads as TGTGCCAGCTCACCACTCGACAGGGTGGGCGATGGCTACACCTTC. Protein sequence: CASSPLDRVGDGYTF.

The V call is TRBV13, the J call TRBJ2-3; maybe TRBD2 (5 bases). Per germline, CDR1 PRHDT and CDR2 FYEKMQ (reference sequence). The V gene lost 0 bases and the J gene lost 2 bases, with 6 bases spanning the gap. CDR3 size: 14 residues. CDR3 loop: CASSLGGITDTQYF. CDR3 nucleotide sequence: TGTGCCAGCAGCTTAGGCGGGATCACAGATACGCAGTATTTT.

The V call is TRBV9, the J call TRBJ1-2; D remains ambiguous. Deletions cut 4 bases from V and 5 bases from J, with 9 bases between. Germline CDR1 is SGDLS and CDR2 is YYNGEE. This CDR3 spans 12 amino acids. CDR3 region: CASSPGVYGYTF. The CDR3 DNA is TGTGCCAGCAGCCCGGGTGTTTATGGCTACACCTTC.

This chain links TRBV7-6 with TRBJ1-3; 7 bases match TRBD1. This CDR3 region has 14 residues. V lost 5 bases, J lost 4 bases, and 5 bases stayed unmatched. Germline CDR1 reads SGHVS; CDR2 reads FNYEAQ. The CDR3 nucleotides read TGTGCCAGCAGCCCCGGGACAGTCGGAAACACCATATATTTT. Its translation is CASSPGTVGNTIYF.